This entry is about one TCR beta chain. Its specificity is not known. The CDR3 consists of 14 residues. Germline lookup yields CDR1 SGHTA and CDR2 FQGNSA. The ends were cut back, 1 base at V and 4 bases at J, with 10 bases in the middle. This sample was included in a study of beta chain features in type 1 diabetes. Study-level results: TCRB CDR3s were moderately but significantly shorter in Type 1 diabetes patients in all four CD4+ subsets.

Sequenced material consisted of expressed TCRB transcripts (all of the isolated RNA was reverse transcribed). Measured with immunoSEQ multiplex PCR; TCRdb has only the in-frame clones, and not every one. The sample carries about 650,000 clones, under 15% recorded once. The J gene is TRBJ1-2, the V gene TRBV7-2; a weak D match, TRBD1 (6 bases). This clonotype originated in a man aged 25-40 years with type 1 diabetes. The specimen was naive CD4+ T cells from blood. The CDR3 sequence: CASSLDDRFYGYTF. Here the CDR3 DNA reads TGTGCCAGCAGCTTAGACGACAGGTTCTATGGCTACACCTTC.